This T cell receptor beta chain derives from a study of blood T cell repertoires in COVID-19. Germline CDR1 MNHEY, CDR2 SVGAGI. Trimming removed 6 bases from V and 6 bases from J; junction bases left unmatched: 4. The CDR3 is made up of 13 amino acids. The assay was immunoSEQ multiplex PCR, and TCRdb's table has in-frame clones only and misses some. This table has 20,000 to 25,000 clones, 70% to 90% appearing once. The sequence came from a human donor with active COVID-19. The donor label of this sample is uncertain. Sequenced input: peripheral blood. This chain links TRBV6-5 with TRBJ1-5; 8 bases map to TRBD1. The CDR3 nucleotides read TGTGCCAGCAGACCAGGGGGCGGTCAGCCCCAGCATTTT. It yields the protein CASRPGGGQPQHF.